These T cell receptor beta chains were read from a single sample in a study of shared clonotypes between healthy human individuals. Assay: immunoSEQ multiplex PCR; the TCRdb copy retains only in-frame clones and omits some. The sample contains about 510,000 clones, around 79% of which appear only once. Sequencing was done on a sample of PBMCs. The receptor source for this set is a woman in her thirties or forties in good health. Some clones in this sample may be carry-over from other donors' samples. Both conserved end residues are part of each CDR3. A D gene is named only where the DNA matches it firmly. Rows may omit the clone size; those that give it use once, few, many or a size class.

cdr3_aa,cdr3_nt,v_call,clone_size,j_call,d_call
CASSDLTSTDTQYF,TGTGCCAGCTCAGACTTGACTAGCACAGATACGCAGTATTTT,TRBV18,-,TRBJ2-3,-
CASSIRDPGNQPQHF,TGTGCCAGTAGTATAAGGGATCCGGGCAATCAGCCCCAGCATTTT,TRBV19,-,TRBJ1-5,-
CASSPRGLGRGGTDTQYF,TGTGCCAGCAGTCCGCGGGGATTGGGTCGAGGGGGCACAGATACGCAGTATTTT,TRBV27,-,TRBJ2-3,-
CASSFRGQVVNEQFF,TGCGCCAGCAGCTTCAGGGGACAGGTGGTCAATGAGCAGTTCTTC,TRBV5-1,once,TRBJ2-1,TRBD1
CASSPTGAETQYF,TGCGCCAGCAGCCCAACAGGGGCGGAGACCCAGTACTTC,TRBV5-1,few,TRBJ2-5,TRBD1
CASSQVLAGGGEQYF,TGTGCCAGCAGCCAAGTTCTAGCGGGAGGGGGGGAGCAGTACTTC,TRBV4-2,-,TRBJ2-7,TRBD2
CASSGSKGALETQYF,TGCGCCAGCAGTGGGTCTAAAGGGGCCCTGGAGACCCAGTACTTC,TRBV10-1,-,TRBJ2-5,-
CASSPGTGRDGEQFF,TGTGCCAGCAGCCCCGGGACGGGGAGGGATGGTGAGCAGTTCTTC,TRBV7-3,-,TRBJ2-1,TRBD2
CASSFPGRDYEQYF,TGTGCCAGCAGCTTCCCGGGGAGGGACTACGAGCAGTACTTC,TRBV7-2,once,TRBJ2-7,TRBD2
CASSQRTSGILEQYF,TGCGCCAGCAGCCAAAGGACTAGCGGGATTCTCGAGCAGTACTTC,TRBV4-3,few,TRBJ2-7,TRBD2
CASRFTGTSVSNEQFF,TGTGCCAGCAGATTTACCGGGACTAGCGTCAGCAATGAGCAGTTCTTC,TRBV5-8,-,TRBJ2-1,TRBD2
CASRVGGVKNIQYF,TGTGCCAGCAGGGTAGGGGGCGTGAAAAACATTCAGTACTTC,TRBV6-5,-,TRBJ2-4,TRBD1
CASSSGDRTNYEQYF,TGCGCCAGCAGCTCCGGGGACAGAACCAACTACGAGCAGTACTTC,TRBV5-1,-,TRBJ2-7,TRBD1
CASSGILGPYNEQFF,TGTGCCAGCAGCGGGATCCTGGGGCCCTACAATGAGCAGTTCTTC,TRBV7-3,-,TRBJ2-1,-
CASSFWGTGELFF,TGTGCCAGCAGCTTTTGGGGAACTGGGGAGCTGTTTTTT,TRBV11-2,-,TRBJ2-2,-
CSVARDRGTGELFF,TGCAGCGTAGCGCGGGACAGGGGTACCGGGGAGCTGTTTTTT,TRBV29-1,-,TRBJ2-2,TRBD1
CAWSVGTYSNQPQHF,TGTGCCTGGAGTGTAGGGACATATAGCAATCAGCCCCAGCATTTT,TRBV30,-,TRBJ1-5,-
CASTPLAGTPRSNEKLFF,TGTGCCAGTACCCCCCTAGCGGGGACACCCCGGAGTAATGAAAAACTGTTTTTT,TRBV19,-,TRBJ1-4,-
CAILRDATDTEAFF,TGTGCCATTCTCCGGGACGCCACCGACACTGAAGCTTTCTTT,TRBV6-5,-,TRBJ1-1,-
CASSIRDGLTYEQYF,TGTGCCAGTAGTATTAGGGACGGACTAACCTACGAGCAGTACTTC,TRBV19,once,TRBJ2-7,-
CASRKQGADTEAFF,TGTGCCAGCAGAAAACAGGGGGCGGACACTGAAGCTTTCTTT,TRBV27,few,TRBJ1-1,TRBD1
CASSPRSRDYYGYTF,TGTGCCAGCTCACCACGAAGCAGGGACTACTATGGCTACACCTTC,TRBV18,-,TRBJ1-2,-